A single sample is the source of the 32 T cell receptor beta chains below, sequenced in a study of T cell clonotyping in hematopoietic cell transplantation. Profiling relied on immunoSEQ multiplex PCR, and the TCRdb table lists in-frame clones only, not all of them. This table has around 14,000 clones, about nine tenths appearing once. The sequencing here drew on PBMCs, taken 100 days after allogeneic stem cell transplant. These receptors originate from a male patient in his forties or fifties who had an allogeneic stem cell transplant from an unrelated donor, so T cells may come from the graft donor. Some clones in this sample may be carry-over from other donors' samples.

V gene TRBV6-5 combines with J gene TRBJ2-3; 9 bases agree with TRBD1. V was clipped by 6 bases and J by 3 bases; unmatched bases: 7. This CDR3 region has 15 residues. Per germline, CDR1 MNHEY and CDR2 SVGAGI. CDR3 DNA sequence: TGTGCCAGCAGATGGCTGGGACAGGGAACAGATACGCAGTATTTT. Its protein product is CASRWLGQGTDTQYF.

CDR3 DNA: TGTGCCAGTAGTATTTCCCGGACAGACCGATTAGGGAACTATGGCTACACCTTC. Residues: CASSISRTDRLGNYGYTF. The chain links TRBV19 to TRBJ1-2, with D maybe TRBD1 (6 bases). Germline assignment: CDR1 LNHDA and CDR2 SQIVND (reference sequence). Trimming removed 3 bases at V and 2 bases at J, with 22 bases between. This CDR3 has 18 amino acids. The variable domain in full, completed from reference TRBV19 and TRBJ1-2, reads DGGITQSPKYLFRKEGQNVTLSCEQNLNHDAMYWYRQDPGQGLRLIYYSQIVNDFQKGDIAEGYSVSREKKESFPLTVTSAQKNPTAFYLCASSISRTDRLGNYGYTFGSGTRLTVV.

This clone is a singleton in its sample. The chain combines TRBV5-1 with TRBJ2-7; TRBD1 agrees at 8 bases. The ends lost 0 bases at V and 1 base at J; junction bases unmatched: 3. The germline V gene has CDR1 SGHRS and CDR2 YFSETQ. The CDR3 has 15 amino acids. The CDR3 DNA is TGCGCCAGCAGCTTGGCGGGACAGGTTTCCTACGAGCAGTACTTC. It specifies CASSLAGQVSYEQYF. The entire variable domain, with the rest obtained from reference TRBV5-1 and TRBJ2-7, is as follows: KAGVTQTPRYLIKTRGQQVTLSCSPISGHRSVSWYQQTPGQGLQFLFEYFSETQRNKGNFPGRFSGRQFSNSRSEMNVSTLELGDSALYLCASSLAGQVSYEQYFGPGTRLTVT.

For the CDR3, the DNA is TGTGCCACGTCCCGACTAGCGGAACAAGAGACCCAGTACTTC. Translating it yields CATSRLAEQETQYF. The chain joins TRBV5-6 to TRBJ2-5; the match to TRBD2 covers 9 bases. CDR1 is SGHDT and CDR2 is YYEEEE in the germline V gene. The CDR3 contains 14 residues. With V trimmed by 9 bases and J by 2 bases, 8 bases remained unmatched.

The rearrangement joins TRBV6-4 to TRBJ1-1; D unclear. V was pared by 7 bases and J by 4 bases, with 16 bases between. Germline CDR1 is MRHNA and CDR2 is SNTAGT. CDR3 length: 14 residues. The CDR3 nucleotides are TGTGCCAGCAAGGAATCGGCAGTGAGCACTGAAGCTTTCTTT. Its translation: CASKESAVSTEAFF.

The DNA of the CDR3 is TGTGCCAGCTCACCAATAGAGGGTTTAGACGAGCAGTACTTC. This translates into CASSPIEGLDEQYF. This chain joins TRBV18 and TRBJ2-7, with D perhaps TRBD2 (5 bases). Germline V lookup: CDR1 KGHSH, CDR2 LQKENI. Deletions cut 2 bases from V and 5 bases from J, with 13 bases between. The CDR3 has 14 amino acids. The variable domain in full, with the rest retrieved from reference TRBV18 and TRBJ2-7, is NAGVMQNPRHLVRRRGQEARLRCSPMKGHSHVYWYRQLPEEGLKFMVYLQKENIIDESGMPKERFSAEFPKEGPSILRIQQVVRGDSAAYFCASSPIEGLDEQYFGPGTRLTVT.

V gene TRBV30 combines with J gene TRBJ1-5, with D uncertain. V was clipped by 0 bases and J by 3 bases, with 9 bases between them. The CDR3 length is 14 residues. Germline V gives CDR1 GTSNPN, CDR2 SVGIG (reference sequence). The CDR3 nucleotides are TGTGCCTGGAGTGTTGGCCCTCCCAATCAGCCCCAGCATTTT. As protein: CAWSVGPPNQPQHF. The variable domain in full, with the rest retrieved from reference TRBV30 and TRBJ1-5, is SQTIHQWPATLVQPVGSPLSLECTVEGTSNPNLYWYRQAAGRGLQLLFYSVGIGQISSEVPQNLSASRPQDRQFILSSKKLLLSDSGFYLCAWSVGPPNQPQHFGDGTRLSIL.

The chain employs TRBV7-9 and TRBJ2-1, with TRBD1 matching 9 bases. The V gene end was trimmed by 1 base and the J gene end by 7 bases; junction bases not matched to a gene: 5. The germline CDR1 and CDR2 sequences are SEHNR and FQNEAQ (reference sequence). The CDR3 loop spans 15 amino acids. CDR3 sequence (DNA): TGTGCCAGCAGCTTAGTACAGGGGGCGCGGAATGAGCAGTTCTTC. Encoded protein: CASSLVQGARNEQFF.

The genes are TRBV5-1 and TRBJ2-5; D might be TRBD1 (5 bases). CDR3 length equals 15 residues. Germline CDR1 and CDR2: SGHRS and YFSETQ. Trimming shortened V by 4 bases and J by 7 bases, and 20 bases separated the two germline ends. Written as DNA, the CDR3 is TGCGCCAGCAGCCCGCCCCAGGACATGGCTGGGACCCAGTACTTC. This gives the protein CASSPPQDMAGTQYF. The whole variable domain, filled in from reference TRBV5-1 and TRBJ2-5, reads KAGVTQTPRYLIKTRGQQVTLSCSPISGHRSVSWYQQTPGQGLQFLFEYFSETQRNKGNFPGRFSGRQFSNSRSEMNVSTLELGDSALYLCASSPPQDMAGTQYFGPGTRLLVL.

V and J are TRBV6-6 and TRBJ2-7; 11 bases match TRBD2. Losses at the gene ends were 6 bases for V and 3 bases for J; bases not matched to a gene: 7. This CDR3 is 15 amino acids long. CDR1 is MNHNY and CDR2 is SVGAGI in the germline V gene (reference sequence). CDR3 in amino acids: CASSLLAGADYEQYF. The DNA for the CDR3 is TGTGCCAGCAGCCTACTAGCGGGGGCCGACTACGAGCAGTACTTC.

CDR3 in DNA: TGCGCCAGCAGCTTGGATGTGAGCTCTGGGGCCAACGTCCTGACTTTC. It encodes CASSLDVSSGANVLTF. The chain recombines TRBV5-1 with TRBJ2-6; D ambiguous. CDR1 is SGHRS and CDR2 is YFSETQ in the germline V gene. Trimming cost V 0 bases and J 0 bases, with 7 bases left between them. CDR3 length: 16 residues.

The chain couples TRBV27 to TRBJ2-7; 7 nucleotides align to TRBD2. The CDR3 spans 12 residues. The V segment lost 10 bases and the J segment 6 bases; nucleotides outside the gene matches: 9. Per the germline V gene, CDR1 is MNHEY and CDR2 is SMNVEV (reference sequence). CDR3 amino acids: CATGLLRGEQYF. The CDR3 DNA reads TGTGCCACGGGACTACTCCGGGGCGAGCAGTACTTC.

CDR3 protein: CASSGPRGRFEKLFF. CDR3 coding DNA: TGTGCCAGCAGCGGGCCCAGGGGGCGTTTCGAAAAACTGTTTTTT. This chain connects TRBV5-6 to TRBJ1-4; 8 nucleotides align to TRBD1. The CDR3 covers 15 residues. From germline, CDR1 is SGHDT and CDR2 YYEEEE. V trimming: 4 bases; J trimming: 8 bases; junction bases outside the gene matches: 10.

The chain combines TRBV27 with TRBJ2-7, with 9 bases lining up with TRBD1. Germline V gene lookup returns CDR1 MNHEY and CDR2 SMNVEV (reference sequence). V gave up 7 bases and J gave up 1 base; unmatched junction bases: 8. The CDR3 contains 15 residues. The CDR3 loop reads CASKVGTGISYEQYF. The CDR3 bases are TGTGCCAGCAAAGTGGGGACAGGGATTTCCTACGAGCAGTACTTC.

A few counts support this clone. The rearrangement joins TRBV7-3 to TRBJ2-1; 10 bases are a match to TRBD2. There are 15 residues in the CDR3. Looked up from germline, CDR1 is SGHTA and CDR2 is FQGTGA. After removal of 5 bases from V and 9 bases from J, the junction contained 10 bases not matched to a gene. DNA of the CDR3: TGTGCCAGCAGCATAGCGGGAGGCGGGGTCAGTGAGCAGTTCTTC. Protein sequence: CASSIAGGGVSEQFF.

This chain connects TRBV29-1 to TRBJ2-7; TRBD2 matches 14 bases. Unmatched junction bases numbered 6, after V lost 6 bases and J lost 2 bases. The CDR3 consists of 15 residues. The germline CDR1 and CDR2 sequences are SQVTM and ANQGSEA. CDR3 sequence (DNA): TGCAGCGTGGGGACTAGCGGGAGATTCCCCTACGAGCAGTACTTC. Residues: CSVGTSGRFPYEQYF.

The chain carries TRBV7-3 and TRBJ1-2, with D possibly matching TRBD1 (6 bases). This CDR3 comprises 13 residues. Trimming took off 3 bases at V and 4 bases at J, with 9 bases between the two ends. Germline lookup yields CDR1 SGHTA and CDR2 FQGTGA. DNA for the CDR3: TGTGCCAGCAGCTTGAGGGGGGGCTATGGCTACACCTTC. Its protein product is CASSLRGGYGYTF.

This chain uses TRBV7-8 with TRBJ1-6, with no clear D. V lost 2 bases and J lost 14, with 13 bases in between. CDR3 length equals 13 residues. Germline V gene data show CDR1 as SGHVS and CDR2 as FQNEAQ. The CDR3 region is CASSLTWPGTLHF. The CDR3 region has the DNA TGTGCCAGCAGCTTAACTTGGCCTGGCACCCTCCACTTT. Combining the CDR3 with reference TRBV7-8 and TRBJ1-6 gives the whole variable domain GAGVSQSPRYKVAKRGQDVALRCDPISGHVSLFWYQQALGQGPEFLTYFQNEAQLDKSGLPSDRFFAERPEGSVSTLKIQRTQQEDSAVYLCASSLTWPGTLHFGNGTRLTVT.

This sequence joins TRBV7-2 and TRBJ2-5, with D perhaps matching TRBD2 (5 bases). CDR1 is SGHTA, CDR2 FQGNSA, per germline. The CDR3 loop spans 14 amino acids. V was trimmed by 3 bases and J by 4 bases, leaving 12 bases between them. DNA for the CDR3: TGTGCCAGCAGCTTTGTTTCTGGGAGAGAGACCCAGTACTTC. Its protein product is CASSFVSGRETQYF.

The CDR3 region is CASSLVDREQYF. CDR3 sequence (DNA): TGTGCCAGCAGCTTGGTGGACAGGGAGCAGTACTTC. This rearrangement joins TRBV7-6 to TRBJ2-7, with 7 bases matching TRBD1. The germline CDR1 and CDR2 sequences are SGHVS and FNYEAQ. The CDR3 extends over 12 amino acids. J gave up 7 bases and V 3 bases, and 3 bases lay outside the gene matches. Full variable domain (missing parts from reference TRBV7-6 and TRBJ2-7): GAGVSQSPRYKVTKRGQDVALRCDPISGHVSLYWYRQALGQGPEFLTYFNYEAQQDKSGLPNDRFSAERPEGSISTLTIQRTEQRDSAMYRCASSLVDREQYFGPGTRLTVT.

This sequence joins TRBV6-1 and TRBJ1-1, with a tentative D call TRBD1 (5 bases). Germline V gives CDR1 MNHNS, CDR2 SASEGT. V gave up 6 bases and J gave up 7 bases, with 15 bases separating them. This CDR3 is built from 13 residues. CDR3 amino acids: CASSGQGNGEAFF. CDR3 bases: TGTGCCAGCAGCGGTCAGGGAAACGGTGAAGCTTTCTTT.

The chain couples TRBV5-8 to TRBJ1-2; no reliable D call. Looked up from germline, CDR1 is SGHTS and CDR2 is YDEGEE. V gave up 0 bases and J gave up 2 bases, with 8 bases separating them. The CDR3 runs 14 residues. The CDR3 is CASSLVSRNYGYTF. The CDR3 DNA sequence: TGTGCCAGCAGCTTGGTATCAAGGAACTATGGCTACACCTTC.

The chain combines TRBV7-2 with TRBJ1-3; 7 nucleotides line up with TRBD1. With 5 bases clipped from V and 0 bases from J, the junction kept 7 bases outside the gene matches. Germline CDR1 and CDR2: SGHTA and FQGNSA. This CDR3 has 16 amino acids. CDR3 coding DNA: TGTGCCAGCAGCGTGGCGACAGGGAACTCTGGAAACACCATATATTTT. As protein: CASSVATGNSGNTIYF.

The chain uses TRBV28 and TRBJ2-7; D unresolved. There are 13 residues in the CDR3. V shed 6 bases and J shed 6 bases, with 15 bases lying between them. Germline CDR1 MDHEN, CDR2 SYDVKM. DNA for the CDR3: TGTGCCAGCAGCCACCCCCCGCCGGCCGAGCAGTACTTC. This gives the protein CASSHPPPAEQYF.

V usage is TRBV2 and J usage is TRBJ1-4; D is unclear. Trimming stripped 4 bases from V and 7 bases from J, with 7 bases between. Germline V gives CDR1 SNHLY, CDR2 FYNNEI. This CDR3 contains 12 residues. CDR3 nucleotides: TGTGCCAGCAGTGTCTCAGGTGAAAAACTGTTTTTT. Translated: CASSVSGEKLFF.

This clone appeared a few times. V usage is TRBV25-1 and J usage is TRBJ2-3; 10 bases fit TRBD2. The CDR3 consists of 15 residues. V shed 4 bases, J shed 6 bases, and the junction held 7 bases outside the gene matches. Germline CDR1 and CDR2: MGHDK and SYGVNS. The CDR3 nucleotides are TGTGCCAGCAGTGGCCCGGGACTAGCGACGGATACGCAGTATTTT. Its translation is CASSGPGLATDTQYF.

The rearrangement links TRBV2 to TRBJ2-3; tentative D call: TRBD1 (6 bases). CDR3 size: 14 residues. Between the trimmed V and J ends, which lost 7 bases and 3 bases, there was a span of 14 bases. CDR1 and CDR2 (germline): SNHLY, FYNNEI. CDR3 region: CASTETGGTDTQYF. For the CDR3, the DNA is TGTGCCAGCACGGAGACAGGTGGGACAGATACGCAGTATTTT.

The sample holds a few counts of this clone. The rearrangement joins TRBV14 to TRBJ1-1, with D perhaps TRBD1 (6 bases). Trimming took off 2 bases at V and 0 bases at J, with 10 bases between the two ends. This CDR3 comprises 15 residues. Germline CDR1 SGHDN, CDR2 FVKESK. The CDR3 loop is CASSQRGGLNTEAFF. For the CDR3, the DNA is TGTGCCAGCAGCCAAAGAGGGGGATTGAACACTGAAGCTTTCTTT.

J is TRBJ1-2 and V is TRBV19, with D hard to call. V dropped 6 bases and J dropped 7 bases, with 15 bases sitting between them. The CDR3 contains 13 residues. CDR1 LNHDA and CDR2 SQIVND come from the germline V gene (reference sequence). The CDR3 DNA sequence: TGTGCCAGTAGCACGGTCGGGCCTAGTGGCTACACCTTC. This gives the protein CASSTVGPSGYTF. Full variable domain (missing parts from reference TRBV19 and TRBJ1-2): DGGITQSPKYLFRKEGQNVTLSCEQNLNHDAMYWYRQDPGQGLRLIYYSQIVNDFQKGDIAEGYSVSREKKESFPLTVTSAQKNPTAFYLCASSTVGPSGYTFGSGTRLTVV.

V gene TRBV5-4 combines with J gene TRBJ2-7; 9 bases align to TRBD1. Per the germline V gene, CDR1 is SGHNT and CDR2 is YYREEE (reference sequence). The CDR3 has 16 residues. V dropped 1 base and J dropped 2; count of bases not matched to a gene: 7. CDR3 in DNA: TGTGCCAGCAGCTTGATTCGGACAGGGGCAACCTACGAGCAGTACTTC. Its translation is CASSLIRTGATYEQYF.

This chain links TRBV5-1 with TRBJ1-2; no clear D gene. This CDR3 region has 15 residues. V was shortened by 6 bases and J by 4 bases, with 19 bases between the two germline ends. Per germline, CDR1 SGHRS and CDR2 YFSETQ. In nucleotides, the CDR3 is TGCGCCAGCACCCTCTTCCCCCGGGCAACCTATGGCTACACCTTC. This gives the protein CASTLFPRATYGYTF. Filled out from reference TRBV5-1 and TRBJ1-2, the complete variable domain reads KAGVTQTPRYLIKTRGQQVTLSCSPISGHRSVSWYQQTPGQGLQFLFEYFSETQRNKGNFPGRFSGRQFSNSRSEMNVSTLELGDSALYLCASTLFPRATYGYTFGSGTRLTVV.

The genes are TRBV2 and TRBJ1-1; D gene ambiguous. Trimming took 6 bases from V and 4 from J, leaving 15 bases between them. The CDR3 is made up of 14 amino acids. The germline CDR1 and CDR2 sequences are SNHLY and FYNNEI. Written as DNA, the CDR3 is TGTGCCAGCAGCCAAGAAGCTCGGGTCACTGAAGCTTTCTTT. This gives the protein CASSQEARVTEAFF.